This is a list of T cell receptor beta chains from one sample in a study of T cell responses to AZD1222 COVID-19 vaccine. TCRdb keeps only in-frame clones here, not all; method: immunoSEQ multiplex PCR. This table has around 140,000 clones, roughly 92% appearing once. Material: peripheral blood, obtained 28 days after the second AZD1222 dose. The receptors originated from an adult who received the AZD1222 COVID-19 vaccine. CDR3s include the opening cysteine and the closing phenylalanine or tryptophan. A D gene is named only where the DNA matches it firmly. Rows give clone size only sometimes, using once, few, many, or a class for an expanded clone.

abundance	v_gene	d_gene	j_gene	CDR3aa	CDR3nt
.	TRBV6-5	.	TRBJ2-6	CASSRSGANVLTF	TGTGCCAGCTCCCGGTCTGGGGCCAACGTCCTGACTTTC
.	TRBV19	.	TRBJ2-4	CASSAQAAKNIQYF	TGTGCCAGTAGCGCCCAAGCCGCCAAAAACATTCAGTACTTC
.	TRBV6-1	.	TRBJ1-1	CASSEGPRGEAFF	TGTGCCAGCAGTGAGGGGCCTAGGGGTGAAGCTTTCTTT
.	TRBV6-5	.	TRBJ2-5	CASGNGETQYF	TGTGCCAGCGGAAACGGGGAGACCCAGTACTTC
.	TRBV24-1	.	TRBJ1-4	CATSDTQAGNEKLFF	TGTGCCACCAGTGATACACAGGCGGGGAATGAAAAACTGTTTTTT
.	TRBV28	TRBD1	TRBJ1-1	CASSFRGIMNTEAFF	TGTGCCAGCAGTTTCAGGGGGATCATGAACACTGAAGCTTTCTTT
.	TRBV7-2	TRBD1	TRBJ1-1	CASSPTGAPTEAFF	TGTGCCAGCAGCCCCACAGGGGCCCCCACTGAAGCTTTCTTT
.	TRBV30	TRBD1	TRBJ1-1	CASGRGMNTEAFF	TGTGCCAGCGGCAGGGGGATGAACACTGAAGCTTTCTTT
.	TRBV4-2	TRBD1	TRBJ1-1	CASSPDREEGAFF	TGTGCCAGCAGCCCGGACAGGGAGGAGGGAGCTTTCTTT
once	TRBV5-4	TRBD2	TRBJ2-4	CASSLGPAGGQKNIQYF	TGTGCCAGCAGCTTGGGTCCGGCGGGAGGGCAGAAAAACATTCAGTACTTC
once	TRBV10-1	TRBD2	TRBJ2-7	CASSEIGAGVGEQYF	TGCGCCAGCAGTGAAATAGGCGCGGGAGTAGGGGAGCAGTACTTC
.	TRBV7-3	TRBD2	TRBJ2-1	CASSGWTSGGYNEQFF	TGTGCCAGCAGCGGGTGGACTAGCGGGGGTTACAATGAGCAGTTCTTC
.	TRBV10-2	.	TRBJ1-1	CASSEEEGLGTEAFF	TGCGCCAGCAGTGAAGAGGAAGGACTGGGCACTGAAGCTTTCTTT
once	TRBV4-1	TRBD2	TRBJ2-1	CASSRTSGRSNEQFF	TGCGCCAGCAGCCGAACTAGCGGGAGGAGCAATGAGCAGTTCTTC
once	TRBV7-9	TRBD1	TRBJ2-5	CASSGTATYQETQYF	TGTGCCAGCAGCGGGACAGCTACGTACCAAGAGACCCAGTACTTC
.	TRBV29-1	TRBD1	TRBJ2-7	CSVKTGQVYEQYF	TGCAGCGTTAAGACGGGACAGGTCTACGAGCAGTACTTC
.	TRBV10-3	.	TRBJ1-3	CAIKDSGNTIYF	TGTGCCATCAAGGACTCTGGAAACACCATATATTTT
.	TRBV2	.	TRBJ2-7	CASRGGASLHEQYF	TGTGCCAGCAGGGGGGGGGCTAGCCTGCACGAGCAGTACTTC
once	TRBV2	TRBD1	TRBJ1-2	CASSARDRGLYGYTF	TGTGCCAGCAGTGCTCGGGACAGGGGGCTATATGGCTACACCTTC
.	TRBV7-9	.	TRBJ1-2	CASSLDGSWNYGYTF	TGTGCCAGCAGCTTAGACGGCTCCTGGAACTATGGCTACACCTTC
.	TRBV27	.	TRBJ1-1	CASSSRGPQTEAFF	TGTGCCAGCAGTTCTCGGGGGCCCCAGACTGAAGCTTTCTTT
.	TRBV7-2	.	TRBJ2-1	CASSLGREQFF	TGTGCCAGCAGCTTGGGCCGCGAGCAGTTCTTC
.	TRBV28	.	TRBJ1-1	CATLTSTGIMNTEAFF	TGTGCCACCTTGACGTCTACCGGGATCATGAACACTGAAGCTTTCTTT
.	TRBV19	TRBD2	TRBJ2-7	CASKGFNSGRGDEQYF	TGTGCCAGTAAAGGATTTAATAGCGGGAGGGGCGACGAGCAGTACTTC
.	TRBV2	TRBD1	TRBJ1-5	CASREPYRGGNQPQHF	TGTGCCAGCAGAGAACCATACAGGGGAGGAAATCAGCCCCAGCATTTT
.	TRBV23-1	.	TRBJ2-6	CASSHSLGSGANVLTF	TGCGCCAGCAGTCACTCTTTAGGGTCTGGGGCCAACGTCCTGACTTTC
.	TRBV7-9	.	TRBJ1-1	CASSGTGGYTEAFF	TGTGCCAGCAGCGGAACGGGGGGGTACACTGAAGCTTTCTTT
.	TRBV6-1	.	TRBJ1-6	CASSERTVSYNSPLHF	TGTGCCAGCAGTGAGAGGACAGTTTCCTATAATTCACCCCTCCACTTT
.	TRBV5-1	.	TRBJ1-5	CASSLSAGSQPQHF	TGCGCCAGCAGCTTGTCGGCAGGGTCTCAGCCCCAGCATTTT
.	TRBV7-7	TRBD1	TRBJ2-7	CASSLDRGNEQYF	TGTGCCAGCAGCTTAGACAGGGGCAACGAGCAGTACTTC
.	TRBV6-6	.	TRBJ1-1	CASSYRGASVGTEAFF	TGTGCCAGCAGTTACAGGGGGGCCAGCGTCGGCACTGAAGCTTTCTTT
.	TRBV28	.	TRBJ1-1	CASSSGGEGNTEAFF	TGTGCCAGCAGCTCAGGAGGGGAGGGGAACACTGAAGCTTTCTTT
.	TRBV2	.	TRBJ1-1	CASRAGLNAEAFF	TGTGCCAGCAGAGCCGGGCTTAACGCCGAAGCTTTCTTT
.	TRBV18	.	TRBJ1-2	CASSPPSQGSGYTF	TGTGCCAGCTCACCACCGTCTCAGGGTTCCGGCTACACCTTC
.	TRBV19	.	TRBJ1-1	CASSIDLGVPSEAFF	TGTGCCAGTAGTATAGATTTGGGGGTCCCGTCTGAAGCTTTCTTT
.	TRBV29-1	TRBD1	TRBJ1-2	CSARGQGANYGYTF	TGCAGCGCCCGTGGACAGGGTGCTAACTATGGCTACACCTTC
.	TRBV30	TRBD1	TRBJ1-5	CAWSVYRGPNQPQHF	TGTGCCTGGAGTGTATACAGGGGACCTAATCAGCCCCAGCATTTT
.	TRBV18	.	TRBJ1-1	CASSRGASETEAFF	TGTGCCAGCTCACGGGGGGCCAGTGAAACTGAAGCTTTCTTT
.	TRBV19	.	TRBJ1-2	CASSKDRNLYGYTF	TGTGCCAGTAGTAAGGACAGAAATCTCTATGGCTACACCTTC
.	TRBV19	.	TRBJ2-5	CASSISQGSWETQYF	TGTGCCAGTAGTATATCGCAGGGGTCCTGGGAGACCCAGTACTTC
.	TRBV6-6	TRBD1	TRBJ1-6	CASSPQGGENSPLHF	TGTGCCAGCAGTCCCCAGGGGGGAGAAAATTCACCCCTCCACTTT
.	TRBV5-5	.	TRBJ1-1	CASSIGMGLNTEAFF	TGTGCCAGCAGCATCGGTATGGGCCTAAACACTGAAGCTTTCTTT
.	TRBV19	.	TRBJ1-5	CASSIGNQPQHF	TGTGCCAGTAGTATAGGAAATCAGCCCCAGCATTTT
.	TRBV14	.	TRBJ2-7	CASSSGRRDEQYF	TGTGCCAGCAGCTCTGGCCGGCGGGACGAGCAGTACTTC
.	TRBV3-1/TRBV3-2	.	TRBJ2-1	CASSQDFGGLYYNEQFF	TGTGCCAGCAGCCAAGATTTTGGAGGGCTCTACTACAATGAGCAGTTCTTC
few	TRBV19	.	TRBJ1-1	CASSMAQNTEAFF	TGTGCCAGTAGTATGGCACAGAACACTGAAGCTTTCTTT
.	TRBV28	TRBD1	TRBJ1-2	CASMGSGQGHRGYTF	TGTGCCAGCATGGGTTCCGGACAGGGTCACAGGGGCTACACCTTC
.	TRBV7-9	.	TRBJ1-1	CASSPRGWAYTEAFF	TGTGCCAGCAGCCCACGAGGATGGGCGTACACTGAAGCTTTCTTT
few	TRBV29-1	.	TRBJ2-3	CSVGGGISTDTQYF	TGCAGCGTTGGAGGGGGGATAAGCACAGATACGCAGTATTTT
.	TRBV6-5	.	TRBJ2-2	CASSRLAGELFF	TGTGCCAGCAGCCGACTAGCCGGGGAGCTGTTTTTT